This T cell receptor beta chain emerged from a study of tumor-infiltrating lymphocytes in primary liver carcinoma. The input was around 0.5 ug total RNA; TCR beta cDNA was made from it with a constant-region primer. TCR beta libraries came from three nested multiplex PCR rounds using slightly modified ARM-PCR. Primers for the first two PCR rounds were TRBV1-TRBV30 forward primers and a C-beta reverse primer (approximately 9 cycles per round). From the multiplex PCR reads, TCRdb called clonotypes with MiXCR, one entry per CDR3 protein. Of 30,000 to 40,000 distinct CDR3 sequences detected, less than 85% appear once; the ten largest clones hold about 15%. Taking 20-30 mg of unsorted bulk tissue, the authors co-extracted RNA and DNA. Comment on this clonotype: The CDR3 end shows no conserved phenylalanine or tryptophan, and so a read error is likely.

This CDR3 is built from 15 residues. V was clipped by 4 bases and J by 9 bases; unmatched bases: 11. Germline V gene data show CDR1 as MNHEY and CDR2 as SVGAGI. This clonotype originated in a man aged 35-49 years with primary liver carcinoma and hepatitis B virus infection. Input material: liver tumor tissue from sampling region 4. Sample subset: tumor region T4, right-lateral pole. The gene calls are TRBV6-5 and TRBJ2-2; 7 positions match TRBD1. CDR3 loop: CASSFRQQGPRELFL. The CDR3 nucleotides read TGTGCCAGCAGTTTCCGACAACAGGGGCCCCGGGAGCTGTTTTTA.